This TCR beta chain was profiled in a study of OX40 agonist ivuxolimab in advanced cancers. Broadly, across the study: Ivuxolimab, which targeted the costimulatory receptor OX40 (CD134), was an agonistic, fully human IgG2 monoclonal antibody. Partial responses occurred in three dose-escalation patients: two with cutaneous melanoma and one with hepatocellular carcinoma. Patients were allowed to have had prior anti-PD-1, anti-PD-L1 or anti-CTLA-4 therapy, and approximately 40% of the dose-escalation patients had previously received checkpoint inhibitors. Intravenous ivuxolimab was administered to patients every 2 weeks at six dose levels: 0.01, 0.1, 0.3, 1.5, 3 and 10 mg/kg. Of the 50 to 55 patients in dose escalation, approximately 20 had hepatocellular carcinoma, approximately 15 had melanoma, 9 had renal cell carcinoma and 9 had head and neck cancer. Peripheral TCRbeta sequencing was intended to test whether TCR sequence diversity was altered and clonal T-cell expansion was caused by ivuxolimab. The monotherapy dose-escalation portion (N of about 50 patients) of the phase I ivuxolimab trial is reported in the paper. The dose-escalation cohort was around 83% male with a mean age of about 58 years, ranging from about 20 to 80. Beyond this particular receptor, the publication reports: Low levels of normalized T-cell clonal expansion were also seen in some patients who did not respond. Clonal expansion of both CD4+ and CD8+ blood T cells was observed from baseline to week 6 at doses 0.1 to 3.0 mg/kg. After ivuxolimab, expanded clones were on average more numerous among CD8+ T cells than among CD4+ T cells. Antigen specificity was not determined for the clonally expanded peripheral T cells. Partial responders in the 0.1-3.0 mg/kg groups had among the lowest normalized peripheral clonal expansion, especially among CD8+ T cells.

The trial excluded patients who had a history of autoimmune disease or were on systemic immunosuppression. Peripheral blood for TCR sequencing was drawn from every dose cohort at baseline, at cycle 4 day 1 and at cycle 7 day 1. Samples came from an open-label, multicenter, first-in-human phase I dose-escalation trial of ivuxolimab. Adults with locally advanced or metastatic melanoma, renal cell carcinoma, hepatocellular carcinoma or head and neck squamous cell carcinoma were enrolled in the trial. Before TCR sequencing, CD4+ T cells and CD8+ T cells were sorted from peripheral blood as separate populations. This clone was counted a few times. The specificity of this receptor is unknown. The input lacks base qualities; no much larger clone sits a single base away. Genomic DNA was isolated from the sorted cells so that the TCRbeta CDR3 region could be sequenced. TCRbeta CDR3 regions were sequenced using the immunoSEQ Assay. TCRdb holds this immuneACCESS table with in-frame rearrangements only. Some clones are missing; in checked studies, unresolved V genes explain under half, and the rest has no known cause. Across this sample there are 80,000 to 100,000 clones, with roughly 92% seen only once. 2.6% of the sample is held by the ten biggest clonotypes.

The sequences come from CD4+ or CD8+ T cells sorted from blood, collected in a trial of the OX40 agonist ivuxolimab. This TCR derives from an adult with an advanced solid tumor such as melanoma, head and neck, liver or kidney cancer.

Here is the DNA: TGTGCCAGCAGATTCGGGAGCGGCAATGAGCAGTTCTTC. Translated, this is CASRFGSGNEQFF. In this chain, TRBV2 is recombined with TRBJ2-1, with TRBD2 as a weak D call on 6 bases. V gives up 6 bases and J gives up 6 bases, and the segment between their germline ends measures 12 bases. There are 13 amino acids in the CDR3, from cysteine to phenylalanine inclusive. Solely the CDR3 DNA is kept, with 39 bases framed from the first base. CDR1 SNHLY and CDR2 FYNNEI were looked up in the germline V gene.